This T cell receptor beta chain comes out of a study of blood T cell repertoires in COVID-19. Study background: Spain, Italy and the United States supplied samples that represented acute and convalescent COVID-19. The analysed material was cDNA or gDNA that came from T cells, B-cell-depleted T cells, or PBMCs.

Authors' data handling: Amplification with reference gene primers provided the estimates of nucleated cell counts. Clones were sequenced by immunoSEQ multiplex PCR, and TCRdb holds only the in-frame ones, with some missing. V and J calls and clone size come straight from that table; D and trimming were deduced from the DNA. The sample carries 300,000 to 350,000 clones, approximately 90% recorded once. Patients at the Seattle site were enrolled during active infection and followed longitudinally. The origin of this receptor is a woman aged 55 to 70 with COVID-19, enrolled during active disease. Material for sequencing was peripheral blood.

The CDR3 region has the DNA TGTGCCAGCAGTCAGGGACTAGCGGGGGTACCGAACACCGGGGAGCTGTTTTTT. Protein sequence: CASSQGLAGVPNTGELFF. The J gene is TRBJ2-2, the V gene TRBV6-6, with TRBD2 matching 14 bases. The CDR3 is 18 amino acids. Germline trimming cut 5 bases from V and 0 bases from J; bases unmatched to any gene: 5. Germline CDR1 reads MNHNY; CDR2 reads SVGAGI (reference sequence).